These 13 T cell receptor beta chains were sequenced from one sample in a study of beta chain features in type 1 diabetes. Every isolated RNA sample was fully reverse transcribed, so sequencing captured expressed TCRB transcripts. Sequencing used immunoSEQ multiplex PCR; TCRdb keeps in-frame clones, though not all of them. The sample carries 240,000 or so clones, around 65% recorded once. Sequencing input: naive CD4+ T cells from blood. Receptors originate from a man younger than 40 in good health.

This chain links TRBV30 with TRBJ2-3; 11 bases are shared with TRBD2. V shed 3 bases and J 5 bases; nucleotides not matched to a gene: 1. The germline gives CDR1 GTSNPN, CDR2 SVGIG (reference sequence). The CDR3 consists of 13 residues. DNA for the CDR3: TGTGCCTGGAGGACTAGCGGGATAGATACGCAGTATTTT. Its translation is CAWRTSGIDTQYF.

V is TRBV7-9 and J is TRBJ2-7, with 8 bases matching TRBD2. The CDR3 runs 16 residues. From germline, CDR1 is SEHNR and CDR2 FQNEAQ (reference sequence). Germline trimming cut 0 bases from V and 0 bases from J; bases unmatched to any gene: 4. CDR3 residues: CASSLAELADSYEQYF. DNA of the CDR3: TGTGCCAGCAGCTTAGCCGAACTAGCGGACTCCTACGAGCAGTACTTC.

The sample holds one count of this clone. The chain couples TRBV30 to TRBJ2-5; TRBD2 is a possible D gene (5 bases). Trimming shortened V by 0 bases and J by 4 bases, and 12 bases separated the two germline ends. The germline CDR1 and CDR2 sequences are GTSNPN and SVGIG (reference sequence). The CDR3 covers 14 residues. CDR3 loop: CAWSVLGFGETQYF. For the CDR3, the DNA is TGTGCCTGGAGTGTACTAGGGTTTGGAGAGACCCAGTACTTC.

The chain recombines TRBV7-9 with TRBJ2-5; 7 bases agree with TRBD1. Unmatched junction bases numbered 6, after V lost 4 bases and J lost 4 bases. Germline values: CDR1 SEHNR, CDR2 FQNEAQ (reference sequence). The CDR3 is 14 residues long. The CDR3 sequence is CASSSTGTAETQYF. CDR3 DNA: TGTGCCAGCAGCTCGACCGGGACAGCAGAGACCCAGTACTTC.

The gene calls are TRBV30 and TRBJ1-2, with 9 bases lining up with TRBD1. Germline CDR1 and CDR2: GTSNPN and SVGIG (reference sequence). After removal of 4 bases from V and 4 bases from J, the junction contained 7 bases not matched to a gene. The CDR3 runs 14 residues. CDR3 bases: TGTGCCTGGAACCCTACAGGGGGCAGCTATGGCTACACCTTC. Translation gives CAWNPTGGSYGYTF.

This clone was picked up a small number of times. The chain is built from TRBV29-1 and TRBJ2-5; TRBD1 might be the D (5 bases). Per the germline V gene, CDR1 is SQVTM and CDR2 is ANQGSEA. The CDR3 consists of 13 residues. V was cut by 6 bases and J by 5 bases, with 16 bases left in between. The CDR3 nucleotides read TGCAGCGTCCTCCAGGGCGGTGAGGAGACCCAGTACTTC. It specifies CSVLQGGEETQYF.

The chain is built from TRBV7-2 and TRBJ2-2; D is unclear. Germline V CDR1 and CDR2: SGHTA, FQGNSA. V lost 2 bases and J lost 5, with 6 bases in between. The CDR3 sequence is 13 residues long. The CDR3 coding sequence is TGTGCCAGCAGCTTATTCGCTACCGGGGAGCTGTTTTTT. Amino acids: CASSLFATGELFF.

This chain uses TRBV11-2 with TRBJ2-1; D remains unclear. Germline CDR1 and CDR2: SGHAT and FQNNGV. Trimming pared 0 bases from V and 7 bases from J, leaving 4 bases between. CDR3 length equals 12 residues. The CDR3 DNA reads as TGTGCCAGCAGCTTAGACTGGAATGAGCAGTTCTTC. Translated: CASSLDWNEQFF.

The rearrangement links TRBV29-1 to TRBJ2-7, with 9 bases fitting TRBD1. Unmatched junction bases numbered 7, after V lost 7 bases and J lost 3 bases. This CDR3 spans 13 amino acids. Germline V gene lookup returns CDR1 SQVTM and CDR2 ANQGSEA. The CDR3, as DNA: TGCAGCGCCCAGGAGACAGGGGGCTACGAGCAGTACTTC. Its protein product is CSAQETGGYEQYF.

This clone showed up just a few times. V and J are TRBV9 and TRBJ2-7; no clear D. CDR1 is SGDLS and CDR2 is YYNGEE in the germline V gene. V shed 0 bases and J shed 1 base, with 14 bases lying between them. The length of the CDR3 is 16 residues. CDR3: CASSVDSQAVSYEQYF. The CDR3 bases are TGTGCCAGCAGCGTAGATAGCCAGGCTGTTTCCTACGAGCAGTACTTC.

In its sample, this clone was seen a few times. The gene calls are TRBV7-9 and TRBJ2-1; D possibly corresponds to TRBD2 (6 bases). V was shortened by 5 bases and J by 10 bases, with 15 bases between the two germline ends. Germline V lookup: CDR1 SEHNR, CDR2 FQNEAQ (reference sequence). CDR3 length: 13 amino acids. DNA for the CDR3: TGTGCCAGCAGCCCCTCTAGCGTCTGGGAGCAGTTCTTC. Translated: CASSPSSVWEQFF.

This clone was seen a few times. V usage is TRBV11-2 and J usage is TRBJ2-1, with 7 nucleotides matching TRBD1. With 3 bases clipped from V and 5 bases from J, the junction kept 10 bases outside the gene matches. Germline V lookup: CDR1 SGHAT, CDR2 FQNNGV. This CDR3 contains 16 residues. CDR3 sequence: CASSFSPSRGHNEQFF. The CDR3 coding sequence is TGTGCCAGCAGCTTCTCCCCTAGTAGGGGGCACAATGAGCAGTTCTTC.

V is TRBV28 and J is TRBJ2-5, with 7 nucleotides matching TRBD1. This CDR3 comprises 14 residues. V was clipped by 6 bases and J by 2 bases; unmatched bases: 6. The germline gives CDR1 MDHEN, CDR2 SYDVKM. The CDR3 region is CASSSRDRQETQYF. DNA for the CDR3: TGTGCCAGCAGCTCCAGGGACAGACAAGAGACCCAGTACTTC. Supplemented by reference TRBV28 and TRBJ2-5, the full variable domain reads DVKVTQSSRYLVKRTGEKVFLECVQDMDHENMFWYRQDPGLGLRLIYFSYDVKMKEKGDIPEGYSVSREKKERFSLILESASTNQTSMYLCASSSRDRQETQYFGPGTRLLVL.